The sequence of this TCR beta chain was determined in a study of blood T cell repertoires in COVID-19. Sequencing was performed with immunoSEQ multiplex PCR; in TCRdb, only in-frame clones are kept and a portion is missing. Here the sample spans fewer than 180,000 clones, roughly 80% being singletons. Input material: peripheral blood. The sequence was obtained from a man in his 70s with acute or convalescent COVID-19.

DNA of the CDR3: TGTGCCAGTAGTATAACAGTCTCTGGAAACACCATATATTTT. It encodes CASSITVSGNTIYF. The rearrangement links TRBV19 to TRBJ1-3, with unresolved D. CDR3 size: 14 residues. The germline V gene has CDR1 LNHDA and CDR2 SQIVND (reference sequence). V lost 2 bases to trimming and J lost 0 bases, with 5 bases between them.